This T cell receptor beta chain was retrieved from a study of T cells in Graves' hyperthyroidism and ophthalmopathy. This clonotype has a handful of counts. The V and J ends lost 1 base and 6 bases respectively, with 7 bases between them. Germline CDR1 is SGHTA and CDR2 is FQGNSA. The CDR3 is 13 residues long. The TCR beta CDR3 regions underwent amplification using RNA transcripts as the source. HTBI primers were the set used in a first-round RT-PCR of the TCR CDR3. TCRdb re-called the multiplex PCR reads through MiXCR, storing one row per CDR3 protein. In the table there are 530,000 or so distinct CDR3 sequences, about 15% of which are singletons.

V gene TRBV7-2 combines with J gene TRBJ1-5; no definite D call. The sequenced sample was blood. This clonotype originated in a woman in her late teens or twenties with Graves' ophthalmopathy. The CDR3 nucleotides are TGTGCCAGCAGCTTAGTCGGGATTCAGCCCCAGCATTTT. Translating gives CASSLVGIQPQHF.